Each of the 6 T cell receptor beta chains below was sequenced from the same sample in a study of molecular identifiers for immune sequencing clone quantification. Via MiXCR, TCRdb re-called the PCR reads, giving one row per CDR3 protein. In the table there are 35,000 to 45,000 distinct CDR3 sequences, approximately 17% of which are singletons. The sample was naive CD8+ T cells from blood, with Jurkat cell RNA spiked in. Specified subset: FACS-sorted CD8+CD4-CCR7+CD45RA+ naive T cells. The receptor source for this set is a human donor in good health. Some libraries in this study had Jurkat cell RNA spiked in.

This chain links TRBV9 with TRBJ2-7, with TRBD2 matching 10 bases. This CDR3 region has 16 residues. Germline CDR1 and CDR2: SGDLS and YYNGEE. Trimming cost V 2 bases and J 3 bases; bases outside gene matches: 8. CDR3 sequence (DNA): TGTGCCAGCAGCGTGGGGGCTAGCGGGAGATTCTACGAGCAGTACTTC. Translated: CASSVGASGRFYEQYF.

About this clonotype itself: A much bigger clone sits one base away, suggesting this may be a read error. This rearrangement joins TRBV29-1 to TRBJ2-7; D could derive from TRBD1 or TRBD2 (5 bases each). Germline CDR1 reads SQVTM; CDR2 reads ANQGSEA. This CDR3 comprises 12 residues. CDR3 in amino acids: CNVRDVTYEQYF. The CDR3 DNA reads TGCAACGTACGGGACGTAACCTACGAGCAGTACTTC.

This clonotype was counted only a few times. The V call is TRBV7-2, the J call TRBJ2-7, with 7 bases identical to TRBD1. V trimming: 5 bases; J trimming: 5 bases; junction bases outside the gene matches: 6. CDR1 and CDR2 (germline): SGHTA, FQGNSA. CDR3 length: 13 amino acids. CDR3 region: CASSPGGYHEQYF. DNA for the CDR3: TGTGCCAGCAGCCCAGGGGGTTACCACGAGCAGTACTTC.

This clonotype was detected a few times. The gene calls are TRBV28 and TRBJ1-5; 7 positions agree with TRBD1. The ends lost 4 bases at V and 7 bases at J; junction bases unmatched: 7. Looked up from germline, CDR1 is MDHEN and CDR2 is SYDVKM. The CDR3 is 14 amino acids. The CDR3 bases are TGTGCCAGCAGTTCAACCGACAGGGACCAGCCCCAGCATTTT. Translation: CASSSTDRDQPQHF.

This chain links TRBV5-6 with TRBJ1-2; no reliable D call. V dropped 2 bases and J dropped 9 bases, with 11 bases sitting between them. This CDR3 has 12 residues. The germline V gene encodes CDR1 SGHDT and CDR2 YYEEEE. CDR3 in DNA: TGTGCCAGCAGCTTTGGGCCACAGAGCTACACCTTC. It yields the protein CASSFGPQSYTF.

This clonotype showed up many times. This chain uses TRBV12-3 or TRBV12-4 with TRBJ2-5, with unresolved D. The CDR3 runs to 13 residues. Trimming took off 5 bases at V and 7 bases at J, with 14 bases between the two ends. CDR3 in amino acids: CASSPLWVGTQYF. The CDR3, as DNA: TGTGCCAGCAGTCCGCTCTGGGTAGGGACCCAGTACTTC.